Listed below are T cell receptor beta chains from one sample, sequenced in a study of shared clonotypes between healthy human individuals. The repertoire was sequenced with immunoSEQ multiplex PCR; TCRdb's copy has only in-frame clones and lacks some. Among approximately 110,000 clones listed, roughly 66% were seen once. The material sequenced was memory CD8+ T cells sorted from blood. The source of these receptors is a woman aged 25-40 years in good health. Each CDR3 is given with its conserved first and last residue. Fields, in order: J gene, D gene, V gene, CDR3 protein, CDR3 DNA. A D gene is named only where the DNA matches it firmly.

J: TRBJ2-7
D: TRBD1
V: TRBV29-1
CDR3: CSAWGQASYEQYF
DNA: TGCAGCGCGTGGGGACAGGCCTCCTACGAGCAGTACTTC

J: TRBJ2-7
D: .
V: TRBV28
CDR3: CASSSPGQMSYEQYF
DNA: TGTGCCAGCAGTTCCCCCGGACAGATGTCCTACGAGCAGTACTTC

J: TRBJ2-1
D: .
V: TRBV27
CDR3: CASSLEGGALEQFF
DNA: TGTGCCAGCAGTTTAGAGGGGGGCGCACTTGAGCAGTTCTTC

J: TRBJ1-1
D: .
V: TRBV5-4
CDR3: CASSLLSRNTEAFF
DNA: TGTGCCAGCAGCTTATTATCTAGGAACACTGAAGCTTTCTTT

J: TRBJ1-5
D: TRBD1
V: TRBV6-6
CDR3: CASRLARGLDTLQHF
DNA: TGTGCCAGCAGACTGGCCAGGGGGCTAGACACTCTCCAGCATTTT

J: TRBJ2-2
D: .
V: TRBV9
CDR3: CASSVATIRNTGELFF
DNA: TGTGCCAGCAGCGTAGCCACCATACGCAACACCGGGGAGCTGTTTTTT

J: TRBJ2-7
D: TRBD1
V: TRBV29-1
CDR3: CSVGDSSYEQYF
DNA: TGCAGCGTGGGGGACAGCTCCTACGAGCAGTACTTC

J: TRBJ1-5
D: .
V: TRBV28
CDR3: CASSLSVYRGAVNNQPQHF
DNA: TGTGCCAGCAGTTTATCCGTTTATAGAGGAGCCGTAAACAATCAGCCCCAGCATTTT

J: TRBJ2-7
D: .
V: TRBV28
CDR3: CASSFDGSYEQYF
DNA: TGTGCCAGCAGTTTTGACGGCTCCTACGAGCAGTACTTC

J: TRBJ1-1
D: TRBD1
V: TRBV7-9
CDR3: CASRLPGGSTEAFF
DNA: TGTGCCAGCAGGCTTCCAGGGGGGAGCACTGAAGCTTTCTTT

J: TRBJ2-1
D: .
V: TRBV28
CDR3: CASSSLPWGLTYNEQFF
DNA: TGTGCCAGCAGTTCCCTCCCTTGGGGACTGACCTACAATGAGCAGTTCTTC

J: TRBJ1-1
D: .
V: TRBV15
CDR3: CATSPPGRGVDEAFF
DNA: TGTGCCACCAGCCCCCCCGGCAGGGGCGTGGATGAAGCTTTCTTT

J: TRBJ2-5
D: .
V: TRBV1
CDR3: CTSSQLAGQETQYF
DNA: TGCACCAGCAGCCAACTAGCGGGCCAAGAGACCCAGTACTTC

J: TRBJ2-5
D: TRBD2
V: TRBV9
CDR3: CASSALAGGSQETQYF
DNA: TGTGCCAGCAGCGCTTTAGCGGGAGGGTCTCAAGAGACCCAGTACTTC

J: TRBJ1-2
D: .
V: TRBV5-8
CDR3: CASSLEVGPYGYTF
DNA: TGTGCCAGCAGCTTGGAGGTCGGTCCCTATGGCTACACCTTC

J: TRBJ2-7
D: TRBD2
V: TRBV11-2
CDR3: CASSADSSGRFFYEQYF
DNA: TGTGCCAGCAGCGCCGATTCTAGCGGGAGATTTTTCTACGAGCAGTACTTC

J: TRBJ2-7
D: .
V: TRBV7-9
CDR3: CASSLGPGGVGEQYF
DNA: TGTGCCAGCAGCTTAGGGCCGGGTGGTGTTGGGGAGCAGTACTTC

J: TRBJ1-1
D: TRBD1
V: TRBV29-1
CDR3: CSVDGQGDRGQTLNTEAFF
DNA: TGCAGCGTTGATGGCCAAGGAGACAGGGGGCAAACCCTCAACACTGAAGCTTTCTTT

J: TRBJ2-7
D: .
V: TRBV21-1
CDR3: CASSNRETIAYEQYF
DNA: TGTGCCAGCAGCAATCGAGAGACGATTGCCTACGAGCAGTACTTC

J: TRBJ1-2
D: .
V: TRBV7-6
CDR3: CASSFRANYGYTF
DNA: TGTGCCAGCAGCTTCAGAGCTAACTATGGCTACACCTTC